A single sample gave rise to the 13 T cell receptor beta chains below, sequenced in a study of identical twins. Each CDR3 protein is one row after TCRdb ran MiXCR on the 5' RACE reads. The table includes some 630,000 distinct CDR3 sequences, roughly 7.2% detected once. The same data also went into a second study, on yellow fever vaccine responses in identical twins.

Sequencing input: PBMCs. The source is a woman aged 18-29 years in good health.

This clonotype was recorded at least ten times. This chain joins TRBV20-1 and TRBJ2-7; TRBD1 is a possible D gene (5 bases). Germline V lookup: CDR1 DFQATT, CDR2 SNEGSKA (reference sequence). The CDR3 covers 12 residues. This CDR3 is CSVGRQGYEQYF. DNA for the CDR3: TGCAGCGTTGGTCGGCAGGGCTACGAGCAGTACTTC.

This clonotype was seen at least ten times. The chain uses TRBV5-1 and TRBJ2-1; 8 bases are shared with TRBD2. There are 17 residues in the CDR3. Trimming took 5 bases from V and 0 from J; bases not matched to a gene: 10. The germline V gene has CDR1 SGHRS and CDR2 YFSETQ. CDR3 coding DNA: TGCGCCAGCAGACGTGGACTAGCCTCGAGCTCCTACAATGAGCAGTTCTTC. It yields the protein CASRRGLASSSYNEQFF.

The chain employs TRBV6-5 and TRBJ1-5, with D unresolved. The V gene's germline CDR1 is MNHEY and CDR2 SVGAGI. V dropped 2 bases and J dropped 0 bases, with 11 bases sitting between them. The CDR3 extends over 16 amino acids. CDR3 sequence: CASSYVASLSNQPQHF. CDR3 DNA sequence: TGTGCCAGCAGTTACGTTGCGAGTCTTAGCAATCAGCCCCAGCATTTT.

The chain joins TRBV12-3 or TRBV12-4 to TRBJ2-1, with 12 nucleotides matching TRBD2. With V trimmed by 3 bases and J by 7 bases, 4 bases remained unmatched. This CDR3 has 15 residues. CDR3 nucleotides: TGTGCCAGCAGTTTGCTAGCGGGAGGGCAAAATGAGCAGTTCTTC. Protein product: CASSLLAGGQNEQFF.

This clonotype occurred a few times. The rearrangement links TRBV24-1 to TRBJ2-7; no definite D call. V dropped 5 bases and J dropped 2 bases, with 9 bases sitting between them. CDR1 and CDR2 from the germline V gene are KGHDR and SFDVKD. CDR3 length equals 13 residues. The CDR3 bases are TGTGCCACCAGTGGGGCCTCCGCCTACGAGCAGTACTTC. Translation gives CATSGASAYEQYF.

Many counts were recorded for this clonotype. The chain joins TRBV7-8 to TRBJ2-2; D call uncertain. The V end was cut by 0 bases, the J end by 4 bases, with 12 bases between. The germline V gene encodes CDR1 SGHVS and CDR2 FQNEAQ. This CDR3 is 16 amino acids long. The CDR3 spells CASSLASRTATGELFF. The CDR3 DNA follows: TGTGCCAGCAGCTTAGCGTCTAGGACGGCCACCGGGGAGCTGTTTTTT.

This clonotype came up a few times. The V and J genes are TRBV28 and TRBJ2-3; 8 nucleotides align to TRBD2. The germline V gene has CDR1 MDHEN and CDR2 SYDVKM. V was clipped by 5 bases and J by 3 bases; unmatched bases: 7. The CDR3 is 15 residues long. DNA of the CDR3: TGTGCCAGCAGTATTACTCGCGGGGGGACAGATACGCAGTATTTT. This codes for CASSITRGGTDTQYF. Full variable domain (outside the CDR3, taken from reference TRBV28 and TRBJ2-3): DVKVTQSSRYLVKRTGEKVFLECVQDMDHENMFWYRQDPGLGLRLIYFSYDVKMKEKGDIPEGYSVSREKKERFSLILESASTNQTSMYLCASSITRGGTDTQYFGPGTRLTVL.

Only a few counts were recorded for this clonotype. The chain couples TRBV7-9 to TRBJ1-1; TRBD1 is a possible D gene (6 bases). Germline V gene lookup returns CDR1 SEHNR and CDR2 FQNEAQ (reference sequence). The germline V and J ends were trimmed by 1 base and 5 bases, with 11 bases remaining between them. CDR3 length: 14 amino acids. In DNA form, the CDR3 reads TGTGCCAGCAGCTTAGAAGGGGGTGAGACTGAAGCTTTCTTT. Translation: CASSLEGGETEAFF.

This clonotype has a handful of counts. This may come from a read error, since a much larger clone is one base off. This chain links TRBV20-1 with TRBJ2-3; the match to TRBD2 covers 9 bases. The CDR3 is 16 residues long. The germline gives CDR1 DFQATT, CDR2 SNEGSKA (reference sequence). As DNA, the CDR3 is TGCTGTGCTAGGGGACTAGCAAAGGGAGGGGCAGATACGCAGTATTTT. This sequence encodes CCARGLAKGGADTQYF.

There are a few counts of this clonotype. DNA for the CDR3: TGCAGTGCTAGAGATAGGTCAGCACCGCTTCGGGACTCAAACTATGGCTACACCTTC. Residues: CSARDRSAPLRDSNYGYTF. This chain uses TRBV20-1 with TRBJ1-2; TRBD1 is a possible D gene (5 bases). Per germline, CDR1 DFQATT and CDR2 SNEGSKA (reference sequence). There are 19 residues in the CDR3. V was pared by 0 bases and J by 2 bases, with 25 bases between.

There are a few counts of this clonotype. The V gene is TRBV18, the J gene TRBJ2-2, with TRBD1 as a possible D gene (6 bases). The CDR3 loop spans 14 amino acids. Trimming left V 0 bases short and J 6 bases short, with 8 bases between. Germline assignment: CDR1 KGHSH and CDR2 LQKENI. Written as DNA, the CDR3 is TGTGCCAGCTCACCACCCTCAGGGGCCGGGGAGCTGTTTTTT. Translated, it gives CASSPPSGAGELFF.

This clonotype was counted between two and nine times. The chain recombines TRBV5-1 with TRBJ2-7; TRBD1 might be the D (7 bases). Germline values: CDR1 SGHRS, CDR2 YFSETQ. The CDR3 runs 14 residues. V gave up 4 bases and J gave up 4 bases, with 15 bases separating them. CDR3 DNA: TGCGCCAGCAGCCTGTCGACAGGGAGGTACGAGCAGTACGTC. Translated: CASSLSTGRYEQYV.

The chain employs TRBV2 and TRBJ1-4; D possibly corresponds to TRBD1 (6 bases). Per germline, CDR1 SNHLY and CDR2 FYNNEI. This CDR3 contains 15 residues. V lost 8 bases and J 5 bases, leaving 18 bases between the germline ends. The CDR3, as DNA: TGTGCCAGCCGTCCTGAGGGGACAAAGAATGAAAAACTGTTTTTT. Protein product: CASRPEGTKNEKLFF.